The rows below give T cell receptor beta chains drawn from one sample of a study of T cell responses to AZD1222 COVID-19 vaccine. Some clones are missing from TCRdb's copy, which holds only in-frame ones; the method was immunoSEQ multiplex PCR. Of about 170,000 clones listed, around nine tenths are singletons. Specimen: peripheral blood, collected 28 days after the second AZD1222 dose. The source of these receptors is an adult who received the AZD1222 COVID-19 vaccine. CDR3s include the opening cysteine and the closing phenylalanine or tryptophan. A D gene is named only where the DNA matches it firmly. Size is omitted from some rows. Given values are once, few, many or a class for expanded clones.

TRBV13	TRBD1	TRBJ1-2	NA	CASSSHRGYGYTF	TGTGCCAGCAGCTCCCACAGGGGGTATGGCTACACCTTC
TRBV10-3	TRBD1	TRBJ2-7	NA	CAIGGGQGAYEQYF	TGTGCCATCGGAGGGGGACAGGGGGCCTACGAGCAGTACTTC
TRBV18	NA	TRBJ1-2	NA	CASSPPNWNYGYTF	TGTGCCAGCTCACCACCGAACTGGAACTATGGCTACACCTTC
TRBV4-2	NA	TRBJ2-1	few	CASSQTGPGYNEQFF	TGTGCCAGCAGCCAAACCGGACCTGGTTACAATGAGCAGTTCTTC
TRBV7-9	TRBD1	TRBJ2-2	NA	CARQTPGQGTGELFF	TGTGCCAGACAAACGCCGGGACAGGGAACCGGGGAGCTGTTTTTT
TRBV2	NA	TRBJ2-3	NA	CASRPASGGPDTDTQYF	TGTGCCAGCCGACCGGCCTCCGGGGGGCCGGACACAGATACGCAGTATTTT
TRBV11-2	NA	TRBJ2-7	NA	CASSSLVYSVYEQYF	TGTGCCAGCAGCTCGTTAGTTTATAGTGTGTACGAGCAGTACTTC
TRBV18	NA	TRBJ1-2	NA	CASSYQGNGYTF	TGTGCCAGCTCATATCAGGGTAACGGCTACACCTTC
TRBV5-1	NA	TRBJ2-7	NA	CASNRGTDSYEQYF	TGCGCCAGCAATCGCGGGACGGACTCCTACGAGCAGTACTTC
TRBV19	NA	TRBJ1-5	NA	CASSIEGNQPQHF	TGTGCCAGTAGTATAGAAGGAAATCAGCCCCAGCATTTT
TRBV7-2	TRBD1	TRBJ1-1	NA	CASSSLDRGPTEAFF	TGTGCCAGCAGCTCTCTAGACAGGGGCCCCACTGAAGCTTTCTTT
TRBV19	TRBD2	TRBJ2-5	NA	CATSLGASGGQETQYF	TGTGCCACCTCTCTTGGGGCTAGCGGGGGGCAAGAGACCCAGTACTTC
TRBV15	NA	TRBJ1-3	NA	CATSRPHGADTIYF	TGTGCCACCAGCAGACCCCATGGGGCGGACACCATATATTTT
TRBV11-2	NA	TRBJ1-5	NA	CASSLGFPPQHF	TGTGCCAGCAGCTTAGGATTTCCGCCCCAGCATTTT
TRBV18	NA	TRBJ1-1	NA	CASSRGNTEAFF	TGTGCCAGCTCACGGGGGAACACTGAAGCTTTCTTT
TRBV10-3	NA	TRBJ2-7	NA	CAISESTGSYEQYF	TGTGCCATCAGTGAGTCTACAGGCTCCTACGAGCAGTACTTC
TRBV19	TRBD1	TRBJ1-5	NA	CASQQGMGQPQHF	TGTGCCAGCCAACAGGGGATGGGTCAGCCCCAGCATTTT
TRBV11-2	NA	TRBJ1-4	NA	CASSLIRLARATNEKLFF	TGTGCCAGCAGCTTAATAAGACTGGCTCGTGCAACTAATGAAAAACTGTTTTTT
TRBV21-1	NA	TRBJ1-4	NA	CASSKVAPGGEWNEKLFF	TGTGCCAGCAGCAAAGTCGCCCCCGGGGGGGAGTGGAATGAAAAACTGTTTTTT
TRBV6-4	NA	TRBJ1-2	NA	CASSDSGGYGYTF	TGTGCCAGCAGTGACTCAGGGGGCTATGGCTACACCTTC
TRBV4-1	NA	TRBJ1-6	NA	CASSPPGMGSPLHF	TGCGCCAGCAGCCCCCCCGGGATGGGGTCACCCCTCCACTTT
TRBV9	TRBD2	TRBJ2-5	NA	CASSELAGGYQETQYF	TGTGCCAGCAGCGAACTAGCGGGGGGATACCAAGAGACCCAGTACTTC
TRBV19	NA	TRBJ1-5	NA	CASSIKSGGTYQPQHF	TGTGCCAGTAGTATAAAAAGCGGGGGCACGTATCAGCCCCAGCATTTT
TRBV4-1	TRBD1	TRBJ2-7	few	CASSLRQGRYEQYF	TGCGCCAGCAGCCTTCGACAGGGTCGCTACGAGCAGTACTTC
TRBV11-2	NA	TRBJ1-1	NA	CASSRTPGNANTEAFF	TGTGCCAGCAGCCGGACCCCGGGGAATGCGAACACTGAAGCTTTCTTT
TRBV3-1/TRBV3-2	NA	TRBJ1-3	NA	CASSQGLISGNTIYF	TGTGCCAGCAGCCAAGGTCTAATCTCTGGAAACACCATATATTTT
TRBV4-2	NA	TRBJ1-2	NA	CASTPDRSNYGYTF	TGTGCCAGCACCCCCGACAGGAGTAACTATGGCTACACCTTC
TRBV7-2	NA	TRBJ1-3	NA	CASSSRDPRGNTIYF	TGTGCCAGCAGCTCCAGGGATCCACGGGGAAACACCATATATTTT
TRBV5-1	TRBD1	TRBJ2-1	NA	CASSLPPGQGAGEQFF	TGCGCCAGCAGCTTACCCCCGGGACAGGGGGCGGGTGAGCAGTTCTTC
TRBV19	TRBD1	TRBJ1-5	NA	CASSFRDRNQPQHF	TGTGCCAGTAGCTTCCGGGACAGGAATCAGCCCCAGCATTTT
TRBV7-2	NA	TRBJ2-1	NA	CASSLEVGYEQFF	TGTGCCAGCAGCTTAGAGGTCGGGTATGAGCAGTTCTTC
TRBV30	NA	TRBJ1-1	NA	CAWSGEVATEAFF	TGTGCCTGGAGTGGGGAAGTGGCCACTGAAGCTTTCTTT
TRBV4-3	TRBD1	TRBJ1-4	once	CASSFGQAILEKLFF	TGCGCCAGCAGCTTCGGACAGGCCATTCTTGAGAAACTGTTTTTT
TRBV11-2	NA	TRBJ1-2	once	CASSLTDFGDGYTF	TGTGCCAGCAGCTTAACGGACTTTGGCGATGGCTACACCTTC
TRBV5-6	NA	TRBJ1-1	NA	CASSQLSFRENTEAFF	TGTGCCAGCAGCCAATTGTCATTTAGGGAGAACACTGAAGCTTTCTTT
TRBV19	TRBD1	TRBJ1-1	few	CATTRTGGSTEAFF	TGTGCCACGACAAGGACAGGGGGAAGCACTGAAGCTTTCTTT
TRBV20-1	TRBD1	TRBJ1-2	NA	CSASQGAGDGYTF	TGCAGTGCTAGTCAGGGGGCCGGGGATGGCTACACCTTC